This T cell receptor (beta chain) comes out of a study of Ad26.COV2.S vaccination and SARS-CoV-2 variants. Looking at the study overall: Sample donor was a member of the COV1001 Ad26.COV2.S trial arm. The study gave Ad26.COV2.S intramuscularly, once or twice 56 days apart.

Indicated treatment: approximately 18 received Ad26.COV2.S at low or high dose, single or two shots; about 5 received placebo; per-sample allocation not given. At day 63 after the first vaccine or placebo injection, samples were drawn. The protocol was immunoSEQ multiplex PCR, while the TCRdb copy is restricted to in-frame clones and leaves out a portion. The data show 440,000 or so clones, around 92% seen once. The V and J ends lost 7 bases and 0 bases respectively, with 14 bases between them. Germline CDR1 SQVTM, CDR2 ANQGSEA. This CDR3 spans 14 amino acids. V gene TRBV29-1 combines with J gene TRBJ2-3; a weak D match, TRBD2 (5 bases). The receptor comes from a person aged 18-60 years who received the Ad26.COV2.S COVID-19 vaccine or a placebo. Source: peripheral blood, taken in a trial of Ad26.COV2.S vaccine versus placebo. The CDR3 protein is CSGEGGYSTDTQYF. In nucleotides, the CDR3 is TGCAGCGGTGAGGGCGGATATAGCACAGATACGCAGTATTTT.